One TCR beta chain is described in this entry. The antigen remains undetermined. The trim removed 10 bases at V and 11 bases at J, leaving 13 bases unmatched. The CDR3 is 12 amino acids. The germline V gene has CDR1 MDHEN and CDR2 SYDVKM. This entry comes from a study of STAT5B mutations in CD4+ large granular lymphocyte leukemia. In the study overall: Among healthy controls, a particular HLA allele went with more CDR3 'QG' motifs.

Study-level findings and limits: TRBV06-family usage was enriched in top patient clones (8/27) versus controls (2/35).

TCRdb's copy holds only in-frame clones and misses some; the assay was immunoSEQ multiplex PCR. The sample includes under 40,000 clones, roughly three quarters of them seen just once. The chain carries TRBV28 and TRBJ1-1; 7 bases align to TRBD1. The sequence derives from a human donor in good health. Sequenced: CD4+ T cells from blood buffy coats. For the CDR3, the DNA is TGTGCCACCCGCATTGGACAGGCCGAGGCTTTCTTT. This codes for CATRIGQAEAFF.